The 8 T cell receptor beta chains in this list originate from one sample, sequenced in a study of blood T cell repertoires in COVID-19. Clones were sequenced by immunoSEQ multiplex PCR, and TCRdb holds only the in-frame ones, with some missing. The sample consists of approximately 210,000 clones, around 92% of them appearing once. Sequenced input: PBMCs or T cells enriched from blood (not recorded which). These receptors were taken from a woman under 30 who had recovered from COVID-19.

This chain links TRBV19 with TRBJ2-7; D uncertain. The CDR3 extends over 13 amino acids. Germline CDR1 LNHDA, CDR2 SQIVND (reference sequence). With 4 bases removed from V and 2 bases from J, the gap between germline ends came to 9 bases. The CDR3 bases are TGTGCCAGTAGTAGCCGGTATACCTACGAGCAGTACTTC. Encoded protein: CASSSRYTYEQYF.

The chain's CDR3 is CASSLGVAGVQTQYF. The CDR3 coding sequence is TGTGCCAGCAGCTTAGGAGTAGCGGGGGTTCAGACCCAGTACTTC. The J gene is TRBJ2-5, the V gene TRBV11-2; 9 bases line up with TRBD2. Germline V gene lookup returns CDR1 SGHAT and CDR2 FQNNGV. The CDR3 contains 15 residues. V gave up 1 base and J gave up 6 bases; unmatched junction bases: 6. The full variable domain, in which reference TRBV11-2 and TRBJ2-5 provide the parts outside the CDR3, is EAGVAQSPRYKIIEKRQSVAFWCNPISGHATLYWYQQILGQGPKLLIQFQNNGVVDDSQLPKDRFSAERLKGVDSTLKIQPAKLEDSAVYLCASSLGVAGVQTQYFGPGTRLLVL.

The chain joins TRBV5-1 to TRBJ2-7; tentative D call: TRBD1 (8 bases). The CDR3 runs to 13 residues. Looked up from germline, CDR1 is SGHRS and CDR2 is YFSETQ. The ends were cut back, 7 bases at V and 2 bases at J, with 13 bases in the middle. CDR3 residues: CASGGDRTYEQYF. DNA of the CDR3: TGCGCCAGCGGGGGGGACAGGACCTACGAGCAGTACTTC.

This chain links TRBV30 with TRBJ1-1; 7 bases align to TRBD1. The V gene's germline CDR1 is GTSNPN and CDR2 SVGIG (reference sequence). The CDR3 totals 13 residues. The J segment lost 5 bases and the V segment lost 2 bases, leaving 5 bases of the junction unmatched. The CDR3 here is CAWSLLRGTEAFF. Written as DNA, the CDR3 is TGTGCCTGGAGTTTGCTCAGGGGGACTGAAGCTTTCTTT.

CDR3 sequence reads: CASSRTAGGTGELFF. The CDR3 nucleotides read TGTGCCAGCAGTCGGACAGCTGGCGGGACCGGGGAGCTGTTTTTT. The chain combines TRBV28 with TRBJ2-2; the D gene is possibly TRBD1 (6 bases). Germline CDR1 is MDHEN and CDR2 is SYDVKM. V dropped 5 bases and J dropped 5 bases, with 15 bases sitting between them. The CDR3 loop spans 15 amino acids. Filled out from reference TRBV28 and TRBJ2-2, the complete variable domain reads DVKVTQSSRYLVKRTGEKVFLECVQDMDHENMFWYRQDPGLGLRLIYFSYDVKMKEKGDIPEGYSVSREKKERFSLILESASTNQTSMYLCASSRTAGGTGELFFGEGSRLTVL.

V and J are TRBV6-5 and TRBJ1-4; D unclear. V was clipped by 5 bases and J by 4 bases, with 14 bases between them. Germline CDR1 reads MNHEY; CDR2 reads SVGAGI. CDR3 length: 15 residues. The CDR3 spells CASSLEGRVNEKLFF. Here the CDR3 DNA reads TGTGCCAGCAGTCTCGAGGGAAGGGTTAATGAAAAACTGTTTTTT.

The chain is built from TRBV15 and TRBJ1-2; TRBD1 might be the D (5 bases). Trimming removed 3 bases at V and 2 bases at J, with 16 bases between. CDR1 LNHNV and CDR2 YYDKDF come from the germline V gene (reference sequence). The CDR3 runs to 16 residues. The CDR3 region is CATSRFPPQGNYGYTF. DNA for the CDR3: TGTGCCACCAGCAGGTTCCCGCCCCAGGGCAACTATGGCTACACCTTC.

The chain has TRBV6-6 and TRBJ2-1; TRBD2 aligns across 11 bases. The CDR3 totals 16 residues. V trimming: 5 bases; J trimming: 7 bases; junction bases outside the gene matches: 10. Germline lookup yields CDR1 MNHNY and CDR2 SVGAGI (reference sequence). CDR3 DNA sequence: TGTGCCAGCAGTCGAGACCTTAGCGGGGGGGGGAATGAGCAGTTCTTC. Residues: CASSRDLSGGGNEQFF.